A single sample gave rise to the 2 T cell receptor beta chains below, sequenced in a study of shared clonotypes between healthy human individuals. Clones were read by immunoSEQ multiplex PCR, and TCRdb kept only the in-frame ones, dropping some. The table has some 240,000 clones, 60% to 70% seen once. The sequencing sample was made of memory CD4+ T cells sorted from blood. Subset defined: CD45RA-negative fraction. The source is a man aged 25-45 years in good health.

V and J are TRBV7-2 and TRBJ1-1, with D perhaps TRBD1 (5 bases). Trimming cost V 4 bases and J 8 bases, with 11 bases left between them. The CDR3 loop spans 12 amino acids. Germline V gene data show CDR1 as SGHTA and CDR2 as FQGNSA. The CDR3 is CASSSEWGEAFF. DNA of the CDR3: TGTGCCAGCAGCTCGGAATGGGGGGAAGCTTTCTTT. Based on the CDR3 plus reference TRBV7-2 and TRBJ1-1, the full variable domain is GAGVSQSPSNKVTEKGKDVELRCDPISGHTALYWYRQSLGQGLEFLIYFQGNSAPDKSGLPSDRFSAERTGGSVSTLTIQRTQQEDSAVYLCASSSEWGEAFFGQGTRLTVV.

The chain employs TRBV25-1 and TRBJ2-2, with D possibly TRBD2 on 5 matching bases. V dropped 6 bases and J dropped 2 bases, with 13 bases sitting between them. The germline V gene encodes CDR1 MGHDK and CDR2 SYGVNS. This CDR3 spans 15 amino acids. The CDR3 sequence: CASSDGRGNTGELFF. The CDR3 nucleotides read TGTGCCAGCAGCGATGGGAGAGGTAACACCGGGGAGCTGTTTTTT.